These T cell receptor beta chains were read from a single sample in a study of regulatory T cells in long-lasting Graves disease. TCRdb re-called the multiplex PCR reads through MiXCR, storing one row per CDR3 protein. Of about 530,000 distinct CDR3 sequences detected, roughly 16% appear once; the ten largest clones hold around 25%. These sequences were also reported in another study, on T cells in Graves' hyperthyroidism and ophthalmopathy.

Material: peripheral blood mononuclear cells (PBMCs), obtained at new diagnosis, from a patient treated with antithyroid drugs. The origin of the receptors is a woman in her forties or fifties with Graves disease. The CDR3 runs from the conserved cysteine through the conserved F or W. The order of the fields is V gene, J gene, CDR3 protein.

v_call: TRBV7-9; j_call: TRBJ2-1; cdr3_aa: CASSLVLGMNEQFF
v_call: TRBV18; j_call: TRBJ1-2; cdr3_aa: CASSLGTPVHCTF
v_call: TRBV19; j_call: TRBJ2-3; cdr3_aa: CASSMGTSGGITDTQYF
v_call: TRBV6-9; j_call: TRBJ1-1; cdr3_aa: CASSYSPINTEAFF
v_call: TRBV20-1; j_call: TRBJ2-7; cdr3_aa: CSARGLGYTYEQYF
v_call: TRBV20-1; j_call: TRBJ1-5; cdr3_aa: CSAREHSNQPQHF
v_call: TRBV6-1; j_call: TRBJ1-5; cdr3_aa: CASYQGLLGQPQHF
v_call: TRBV3-1; j_call: TRBJ1-4; cdr3_aa: CASSHPDRDEKLFF
v_call: TRBV4-1; j_call: TRBJ1-3; cdr3_aa: CASSQPSGQGNTIYF
v_call: TRBV12-3/TRBV12-4; j_call: TRBJ1-1; cdr3_aa: CASSLWGEAFF
v_call: TRBV19; j_call: TRBJ1-5; cdr3_aa: CASSIIGGIGNQPQHF
v_call: TRBV19; j_call: TRBJ1-3; cdr3_aa: CASSIGGGFGGNTIYF
v_call: TRBV5-6; j_call: TRBJ2-3; cdr3_aa: CASSLYLVDTQYF
v_call: TRBV2; j_call: TRBJ2-1; cdr3_aa: CASSKYRSSSYNEQFF
v_call: TRBV30; j_call: TRBJ2-3; cdr3_aa: CAWSVLAGGSTDTQYF
v_call: TRBV5-1; j_call: TRBJ1-4; cdr3_aa: CASSLGPSAGREKLFF
v_call: TRBV5-1; j_call: TRBJ1-2; cdr3_aa: CASSSRDTAYGYTF
v_call: TRBV12-3/TRBV12-4; j_call: TRBJ1-1; cdr3_aa: CASSFIRDMLRGGADEAFF
v_call: TRBV5-1; j_call: TRBJ2-3; cdr3_aa: CASSLEGGYTQYF
v_call: TRBV12-3/TRBV12-4; j_call: TRBJ2-5; cdr3_aa: CASSLIRGGSETQYF
v_call: TRBV7-3; j_call: TRBJ2-1; cdr3_aa: CASSFRAGTNYEQFF
v_call: TRBV2; j_call: TRBJ2-1; cdr3_aa: CASSASSGGALYNEQFF
v_call: TRBV18; j_call: TRBJ2-5; cdr3_aa: CASSPPGRQETQYF
v_call: TRBV6-2/TRBV6-3; j_call: TRBJ1-2; cdr3_aa: CASSPRNYGYTF
v_call: TRBV12-3/TRBV12-4; j_call: TRBJ2-7; cdr3_aa: CASSLLAGGPKGYEQYF
v_call: TRBV11-2; j_call: TRBJ2-1; cdr3_aa: CASSFGAGGAQFF
v_call: TRBV6-1; j_call: TRBJ1-2; cdr3_aa: CASSREGGDYGYTF
v_call: TRBV14; j_call: TRBJ1-6; cdr3_aa: CASSQQGANRSPLHF
v_call: TRBV3-1; j_call: TRBJ1-4; cdr3_aa: CASSQREKLFF
v_call: TRBV3-1; j_call: TRBJ1-5; cdr3_aa: CASSAGTGPNQPQHF
v_call: TRBV6-2/TRBV6-3; j_call: TRBJ1-5; cdr3_aa: CASRADTSSNQPQHF
v_call: TRBV2; j_call: TRBJ2-3; cdr3_aa: CASSDDTSGGDTDTQYF
v_call: TRBV30; j_call: TRBJ1-4; cdr3_aa: CASGQGREKLFF
v_call: TRBV2; j_call: TRBJ2-1; cdr3_aa: CASTFSSGGRGEQFF
v_call: TRBV11-3; j_call: TRBJ1-1; cdr3_aa: CASSLEGRDRAGTEAFF
v_call: TRBV6-5; j_call: TRBJ2-7; cdr3_aa: CASSYSGATYEQYF
v_call: TRBV15; j_call: TRBJ1-2; cdr3_aa: CATSRDFPYGYTF
v_call: TRBV3-1; j_call: TRBJ1-6; cdr3_aa: CASSPAEINSPLHF
v_call: TRBV7-2; j_call: TRBJ1-4; cdr3_aa: CASSLAGGERSEKLFF
v_call: TRBV20-1; j_call: TRBJ2-7; cdr3_aa: CSARVSPTYEQYF
v_call: TRBV10-3; j_call: TRBJ2-7; cdr3_aa: CAISDTIGTAFYEQYF